The T cell receptor beta chain under discussion was sequenced for a study of T cell responses to AZD1222 COVID-19 vaccine. This CDR3 contains 15 residues. Trimming removed 0 bases from V and 5 bases from J, with 12 bases in between. Germline V gene data show CDR1 as SGHRS and CDR2 as YFSETQ. The data were produced by immunoSEQ multiplex PCR, yet TCRdb's version contains in-frame clones alone and is incomplete. Of approximately 200,000 clones in the sample, about 89% were seen once. The rearrangement uses TRBV5-1 and TRBJ2-1; D gene ambiguous. The TCR originated in an adult who received the AZD1222 COVID-19 vaccine. The sample here was peripheral blood, taken 28 days after the second AZD1222 dose. CDR3 sequence: CASSLEGGKNNEQFF. For the CDR3, the DNA is TGCGCCAGCAGCTTGGAAGGTGGGAAGAACAATGAGCAGTTCTTC.